This paragraph covers one T cell receptor beta chain sequence. Its antigen is unidentified. All TRB cDNA libraries came from 5' RACE performed with UMI labels. No DNA is given; TCRdb re-called the 5' RACE reads and lists each CDR3 protein once. The data include tens of thousands of distinct CDR3 sequences; the top ten clones carry around 4.9%. A CD45RO-CCR7+CD27+CD95- profile was what naive CD8+ T cells displayed. The data stem from a study of CXCR3-negative and CXCR3-positive naive CD8 T cells. Study results and caveats: TRBV-TRBJ usage was alike in naive CXCR3-negative and CXCR3-positive cells but differed in memory cells. TRB CDR3 properties indicated TCR strength, while surface CD5 was similar across naive subsets. CXCR3-positive naive cells had more hydrophobic TRB CDR3s than CXCR3-negative naive cells. Similarly elevated diversity marked both naive subsets, with memory CD8+ cells showing far lower diversity.

Germline V gene sequence: CDR1 SGHTA, CDR2 FQGNSA. The CDR3 is 18 amino acids. Material for sequencing was naive CXCR3+ CD8+ T cells from blood. Subset meaning: CD45RO-CCR7+CD27+CD95- naive CD8+ T cells expressing CXCR3 (TNR3+). This TCR derives from a human donor in good health. Some clones in this sample may be carry-over from other donors' samples. The genes are TRBV7-2 and TRBJ2-1; TCRdb designates TRBD2, a call that cannot be tested without DNA. The CDR3 protein is CASSFPMVSGGTPGEQFF.